This record concerns one T cell receptor (beta chain) sequence. The junction and the germline gene differ at one end; a read error may be behind it. The data stem from a study of response to subunit inactivated influenza vaccine. TCRdb independently ran MiXCR on the RT-PCR reads; one entry per CDR3 protein. Of about 570,000 distinct CDR3 sequences in the sample, around 11% were seen once. Per the germline V gene, CDR1 is SGHNT and CDR2 is YENEEA. The CDR3 loop spans 15 amino acids. The sample was also linked to a second study, of T cells expressing NK-cell markers. From that second work: TCR beta cDNA was generated via 5'RACE template switching incorporating UMIs. Investigators obtained TCR beta repertoires from sorted CD3+CD56+NKG2C+, CD3+CD56+NKG2C- and CD3+CD56-NKG2C+ T cells. Sequencing covered eight donors, seven HCMV-seropositive and one seronegative. T cells sorted in several experiments were restricted to alpha-beta TCR T cells by an anti-gamma-delta TCR antibody.

The chain joins TRBV11-3 to TRBJ2-1; TRBD1 matches 10 bases. Sequencing was performed on PBMCs from blood, taken on the day of vaccination. The TCR sequence derives from a man aged 45 to 65 who received an inactivated influenza vaccine. CDR3 DNA sequence: TGTGCCAGCAGCTTTCGGGGACAGGGGTACAATGAGCAGTTGTTC. It encodes CASSFRGQGYNEQLF.